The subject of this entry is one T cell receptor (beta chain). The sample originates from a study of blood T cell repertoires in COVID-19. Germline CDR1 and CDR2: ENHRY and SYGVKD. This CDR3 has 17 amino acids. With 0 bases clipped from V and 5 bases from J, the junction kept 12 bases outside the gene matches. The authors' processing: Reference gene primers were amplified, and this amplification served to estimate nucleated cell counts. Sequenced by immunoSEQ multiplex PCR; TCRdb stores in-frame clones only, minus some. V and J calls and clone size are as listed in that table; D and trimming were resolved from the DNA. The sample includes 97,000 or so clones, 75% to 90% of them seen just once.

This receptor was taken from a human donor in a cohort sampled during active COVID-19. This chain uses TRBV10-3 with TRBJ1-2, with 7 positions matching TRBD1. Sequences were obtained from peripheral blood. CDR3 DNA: TGTGCCATCAGTGAGTCGGGTACTAGGACAGGCTTATATGGCTACACCTTC. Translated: CAISESGTRTGLYGYTF.